These T cell receptor beta chains were read from a single sample in a study of vaccination and CD4 T cells after COVID-19. TCRdb reprocessed the PCR reads via MiXCR and lists one record per CDR3 protein. The data contain about 19,000 distinct CDR3 sequences, under 60% of them singletons. These TCRs' antigens remain unknown. The sequences come from CD4+ T cells from blood, cultured in vitro, collected after SARS-CoV-2 vaccination. These receptors were taken from a human donor who had recovered from COVID-19. The CDR3 runs from the conserved cysteine through the conserved F or W. A D gene is named only where the DNA matches it firmly. The size of a clone is reported for some rows only, either as once, few or many, or as a class for expanded clones.

j_gene: TRBJ1-4; abundance: few; v_gene: TRBV7-8; d_gene: NA; CDR3nt: TGTGCCAGCAGCGTCACAGAGAATGAAAAACTGTTTTTT; CDR3aa: CASSVTENEKLFF
j_gene: TRBJ1-2; abundance: NA; v_gene: TRBV12-3/TRBV12-4; d_gene: NA; CDR3nt: TGTGCCAGCAGTTTGTCTAGGGAGAGGGGCTACACCTTC; CDR3aa: CASSLSRERGYTF
j_gene: TRBJ2-1; abundance: NA; v_gene: TRBV28; d_gene: TRBD2; CDR3nt: TGTGCCAGCAGTCCGACTAGCGGGAATGTCTACAATGAGCAGTTCTTC; CDR3aa: CASSPTSGNVYNEQFF
j_gene: TRBJ2-7; abundance: NA; v_gene: TRBV20-1; d_gene: NA; CDR3nt: TGCAGTGGGGGCGGTCACCTAGGGAGCGAGCAGTACTTC; CDR3aa: CSGGGHLGSEQYF
j_gene: TRBJ2-7; abundance: NA; v_gene: TRBV18; d_gene: NA; CDR3nt: TGTGCCAGCTCACCAATCACGGGAGAGGGCGAGCAGTACTTC; CDR3aa: CASSPITGEGEQYF
j_gene: TRBJ1-2; abundance: NA; v_gene: TRBV2; d_gene: NA; CDR3nt: TGTGCCAGCAGCACTTCCCGGACGGGATATGGCTACACCTTC; CDR3aa: CASSTSRTGYGYTF
j_gene: TRBJ2-2; abundance: NA; v_gene: TRBV12-3/TRBV12-4; d_gene: TRBD1; CDR3nt: TGTGCCAGCAGTTTAGCGCACCAGGGGGCGCCCGGGGAGCTGTTTTTT; CDR3aa: CASSLAHQGAPGELFF
j_gene: TRBJ2-3; abundance: NA; v_gene: TRBV7-9; d_gene: TRBD2; CDR3nt: TGTGCCAGCAGCCCAGGACTAGCGGGAGGAGATACGCAGTATTTT; CDR3aa: CASSPGLAGGDTQYF
j_gene: TRBJ2-7; abundance: NA; v_gene: TRBV25-1; d_gene: TRBD1; CDR3nt: TGTGCCAGTGAAGGGGGCGGTACCTACGAGCAGTACTTC; CDR3aa: CASEGGGTYEQYF
j_gene: TRBJ2-7; abundance: NA; v_gene: TRBV7-2; d_gene: NA; CDR3nt: TGTGCCAGCAGCTCTAGCGTCGGGACCCAACACGAGCAGTACTTC; CDR3aa: CASSSSVGTQHEQYF
j_gene: TRBJ1-5; abundance: few; v_gene: TRBV20-1; d_gene: TRBD1; CDR3nt: TGCAGTGTCACCGGGACAGCGGTTGAGCCCCAGCATTTT; CDR3aa: CSVTGTAVEPQHF
j_gene: TRBJ2-3; abundance: NA; v_gene: TRBV7-2; d_gene: NA; CDR3nt: TGTGCCAGCAGCCCGCCAGGGTCCCGCACAGATACGCAGTATTTT; CDR3aa: CASSPPGSRTDTQYF
j_gene: TRBJ1-5; abundance: few; v_gene: TRBV20-1; d_gene: NA; CDR3nt: TGCAGTGCTAGAAGGACAGATAGCAATCAGCCCCAGCATTTT; CDR3aa: CSARRTDSNQPQHF
j_gene: TRBJ1-2; abundance: NA; v_gene: TRBV6-2/TRBV6-3; d_gene: NA; CDR3nt: TGTGCCAGCAGTTTTGGCGGCTATGGCTACACCTTC; CDR3aa: CASSFGGYGYTF
j_gene: TRBJ1-2; abundance: NA; v_gene: TRBV7-8; d_gene: TRBD1; CDR3nt: TGTGCCAGCAGCCCAGGGGGGACAGGGGACTATGGCTACACCTTC; CDR3aa: CASSPGGTGDYGYTF
j_gene: TRBJ1-3; abundance: NA; v_gene: TRBV6-4; d_gene: TRBD1; CDR3nt: TGTGCCATCAGTACAGGGGGGTACACCATATATTTT; CDR3aa: CAISTGGYTIYF
j_gene: TRBJ1-1; abundance: NA; v_gene: TRBV6-2/TRBV6-3; d_gene: NA; CDR3nt: TGTGCCAGCATCAGAAGGACTCGCACTGAAGCTTTCTTT; CDR3aa: CASIRRTRTEAFF
j_gene: TRBJ1-2; abundance: once; v_gene: TRBV7-6; d_gene: NA; CDR3nt: TGTGCCAGCAGCTTGGGCGGCGGTTATGGCTACACCTTC; CDR3aa: CASSLGGGYGYTF
j_gene: TRBJ1-5; abundance: NA; v_gene: TRBV6-2/TRBV6-3; d_gene: NA; CDR3nt: TGTGCCAGCAGACAGACAGGCAACCAGCGCTACAATCAGCCCCAGCATTTT; CDR3aa: CASRQTGNQRYNQPQHF
j_gene: TRBJ1-1; abundance: NA; v_gene: TRBV28; d_gene: NA; CDR3nt: TGTGCCAGCAGGGGGACACAAAGTACTGAAGCTTTCTTT; CDR3aa: CASRGTQSTEAFF
j_gene: TRBJ1-2; abundance: few; v_gene: TRBV12-3/TRBV12-4; d_gene: NA; CDR3nt: TGTGCCAGCAGCCCTTCCTTTGGGGGCTACACCTTC; CDR3aa: CASSPSFGGYTF
j_gene: TRBJ1-5; abundance: few; v_gene: TRBV2; d_gene: NA; CDR3nt: TGTGCCAGCAGTGAAGCGCGGACAGACCAACAGCCCCAGCATTTT; CDR3aa: CASSEARTDQQPQHF